Listed below are T cell receptor beta chains from one sample, sequenced in a study of OX40 agonist ivuxolimab in advanced cancers. Profiled with immunoSEQ multiplex PCR; TCRdb holds only in-frame clones, not every one. The sample holds 80,000 to 100,000 clones; approximately 90% are singletons and the top ten take around 0.8%. The sequencing used CD4+ or CD8+ T cells sorted from blood, collected in a trial of the OX40 agonist ivuxolimab. All receptors come from an adult with an advanced solid tumor such as melanoma, head and neck, liver or kidney cancer. Both conserved end residues are part of each CDR3. Fields, in order: D gene, J gene, V gene, CDR3 DNA, CDR3 protein. The D gene is left open where the match is weak.

D gene: NA; J gene: TRBJ2-7; V gene: TRBV7-6; CDR3 DNA: TGTGCCAGCAGCCCGGGGGTTCCTCCCCGCGAGCAGTACTTC; CDR3 protein: CASSPGVPPREQYF
D gene: TRBD2; J gene: TRBJ2-2; V gene: TRBV5-1; CDR3 DNA: TGCGCCAGCAGACAGGGACTAGGGAACACCGGGGAGCTGTTTTTT; CDR3 protein: CASRQGLGNTGELFF
D gene: NA; J gene: TRBJ1-2; V gene: TRBV7-3; CDR3 DNA: TGTGCCAGCAGCCTCGTACCGGGGTCGGCCTATGGCTACACCTTC; CDR3 protein: CASSLVPGSAYGYTF
D gene: TRBD1; J gene: TRBJ1-1; V gene: TRBV29-1; CDR3 DNA: TGCAGCATACAGGGACAGAGAATTAACACTGAAGCTTTCTTT; CDR3 protein: CSIQGQRINTEAFF
D gene: TRBD1; J gene: TRBJ2-1; V gene: TRBV9; CDR3 DNA: TGTGCCAGCAGCGCTCTTCCGGGACAGGGATCGAATGAGCAGTTCTTC; CDR3 protein: CASSALPGQGSNEQFF
D gene: NA; J gene: TRBJ2-5; V gene: TRBV28; CDR3 DNA: TGTGCCAGCAGTTCCCCTATTCAGGAGAAGGCTGAAGAGACCCAGTACTTC; CDR3 protein: CASSSPIQEKAEETQYF
D gene: NA; J gene: TRBJ2-1; V gene: TRBV19; CDR3 DNA: TGTGCCAGTCGGCCAGCGGGTAGTCCAGCAGAGCAGTTCTTC; CDR3 protein: CASRPAGSPAEQFF
D gene: NA; J gene: TRBJ2-3; V gene: TRBV7-9; CDR3 DNA: TGTGCCAGCAGCTTAGCCGGGGGCGCGAATACGCAGTATTTT; CDR3 protein: CASSLAGGANTQYF
D gene: NA; J gene: TRBJ1-1; V gene: TRBV6-6; CDR3 DNA: TGTGCCAGCAGTCGATCCTACAGTTCCACTGAAGCTTTCTTT; CDR3 protein: CASSRSYSSTEAFF
D gene: NA; J gene: TRBJ2-7; V gene: TRBV6-1; CDR3 DNA: TGTGCCTCGCACCGGCCTGAAGGATCCTACGAGCAGTACTTC; CDR3 protein: CASHRPEGSYEQYF
D gene: NA; J gene: TRBJ1-4; V gene: TRBV5-6; CDR3 DNA: TGTGCCAGCAGCCAACGCCCGCAGGGTATCCTTCCTGAAAAACTGTTTTTT; CDR3 protein: CASSQRPQGILPEKLFF
D gene: NA; J gene: TRBJ1-1; V gene: TRBV29-1; CDR3 DNA: TGCAGCGTTGCCATGCGGCTACGCTTTGAAGCTTTCTTT; CDR3 protein: CSVAMRLRFEAFF
D gene: NA; J gene: TRBJ2-6; V gene: TRBV9; CDR3 DNA: TGTGCCAGCAGCCCCCGGGTCGGGAAACCTGGGGCCAACGTCCTGACTTTC; CDR3 protein: CASSPRVGKPGANVLTF
D gene: NA; J gene: TRBJ2-3; V gene: TRBV9; CDR3 DNA: TGTGCCAGCAGCGCGCGGGGTAGCACAGATACGCAGTATTTT; CDR3 protein: CASSARGSTDTQYF
D gene: NA; J gene: TRBJ2-1; V gene: TRBV28; CDR3 DNA: TGTGCCACGCGGAGGGGGGTCAATGAGCAGTTCTTC; CDR3 protein: CATRRGVNEQFF
D gene: NA; J gene: TRBJ1-2; V gene: TRBV27; CDR3 DNA: TGTGCCAGCAGTTTAATTTCCGCAAACTATGGCTACACCTTC; CDR3 protein: CASSLISANYGYTF